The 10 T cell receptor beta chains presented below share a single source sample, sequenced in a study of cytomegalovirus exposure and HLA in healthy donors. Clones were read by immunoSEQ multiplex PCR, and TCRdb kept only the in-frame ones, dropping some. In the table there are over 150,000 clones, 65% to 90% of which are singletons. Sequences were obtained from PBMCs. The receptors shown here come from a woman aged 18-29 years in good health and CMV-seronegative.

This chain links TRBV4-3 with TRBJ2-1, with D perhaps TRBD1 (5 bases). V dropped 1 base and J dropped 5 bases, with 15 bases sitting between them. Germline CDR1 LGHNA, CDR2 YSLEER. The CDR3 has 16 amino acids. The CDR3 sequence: CASSQGGVSGHNEQFF. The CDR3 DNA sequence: TGCGCCAGCAGCCAAGGGGGCGTTAGTGGGCACAATGAGCAGTTCTTC.

In DNA, the CDR3 is TGCAGCGTGGGTAGCCGGCTCACAGATACGCAGTATTTT. Translating gives CSVGSRLTDTQYF. This chain connects TRBV29-1 to TRBJ2-3; no reliable D call. This CDR3 is 13 amino acids long. From germline, CDR1 is SQVTM and CDR2 ANQGSEA. The V gene lost 6 bases and the J gene lost 2 bases, with 12 bases spanning the gap.

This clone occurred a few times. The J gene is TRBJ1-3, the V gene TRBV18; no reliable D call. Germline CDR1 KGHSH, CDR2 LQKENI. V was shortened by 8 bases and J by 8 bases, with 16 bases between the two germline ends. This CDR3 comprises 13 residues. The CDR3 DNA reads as TGTGCCAGCATATTTGAGGGAGCCCACACCATATATTTT. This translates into CASIFEGAHTIYF.

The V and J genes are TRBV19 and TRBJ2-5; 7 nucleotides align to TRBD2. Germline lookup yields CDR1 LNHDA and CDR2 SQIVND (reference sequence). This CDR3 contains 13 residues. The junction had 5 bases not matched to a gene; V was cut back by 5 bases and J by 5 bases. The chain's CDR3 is CASSASGTETQYF. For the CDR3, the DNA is TGTGCCAGTAGTGCAAGCGGGACGGAGACCCAGTACTTC.

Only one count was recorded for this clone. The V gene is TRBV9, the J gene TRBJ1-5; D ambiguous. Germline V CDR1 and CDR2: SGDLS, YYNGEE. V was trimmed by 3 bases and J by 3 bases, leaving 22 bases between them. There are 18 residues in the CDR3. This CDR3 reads CASSAWAGPRGLNQPQHF. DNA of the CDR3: TGTGCCAGCAGCGCATGGGCCGGGCCACGAGGACTCAATCAGCCCCAGCATTTT.

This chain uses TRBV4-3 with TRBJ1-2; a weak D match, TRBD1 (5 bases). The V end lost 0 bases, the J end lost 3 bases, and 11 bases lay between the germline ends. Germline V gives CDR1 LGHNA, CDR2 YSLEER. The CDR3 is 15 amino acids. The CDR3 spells CASSQDGGEHYGYTF. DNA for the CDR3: TGCGCCAGCAGCCAAGATGGGGGGGAACACTATGGCTACACCTTC.

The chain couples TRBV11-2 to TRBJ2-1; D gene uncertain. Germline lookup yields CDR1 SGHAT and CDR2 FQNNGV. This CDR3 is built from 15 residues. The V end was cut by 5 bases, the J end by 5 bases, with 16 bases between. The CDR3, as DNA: TGTGCCAGCAGCCAATACTCTGGGCTCGACAATGAGCAGTTCTTC. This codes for CASSQYSGLDNEQFF.

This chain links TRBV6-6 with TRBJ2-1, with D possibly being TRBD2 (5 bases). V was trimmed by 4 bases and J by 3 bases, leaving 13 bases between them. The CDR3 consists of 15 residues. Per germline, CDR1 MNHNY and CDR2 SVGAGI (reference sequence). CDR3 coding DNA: TGTGCCAGCAGTTTAGCTGGACTGGTCTACAATGAGCAGTTCTTC. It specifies CASSLAGLVYNEQFF.

The CDR3 DNA follows: TGTGCCAGCAGCTTAGAGGGGTGGGGGGGCGCTTCGCTCGAGCAGTACTTC. As protein: CASSLEGWGGASLEQYF. The chain carries TRBV7-2 and TRBJ2-7, with D maybe TRBD2 (7 bases). The CDR3 spans 17 residues. Trimming removed 1 base at V and 6 bases at J, with 22 bases between. CDR1 is SGHTA, CDR2 FQGNSA, per germline.

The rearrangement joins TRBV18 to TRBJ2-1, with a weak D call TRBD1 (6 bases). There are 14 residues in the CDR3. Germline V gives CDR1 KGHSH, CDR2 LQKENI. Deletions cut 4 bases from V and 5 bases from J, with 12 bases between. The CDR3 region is CASSLSGQNNEQFF. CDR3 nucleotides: TGTGCCAGCTCACTATCCGGACAGAACAATGAGCAGTTCTTC.